The 27 T cell receptor beta chains below come from one sample, sequenced in a study of T cell responses to AZD1222 COVID-19 vaccine. Method: immunoSEQ multiplex PCR; TCRdb's copy keeps in-frame clones and lacks some. Here the sample spans over 95,000 clones, around 87% being singletons. The source was peripheral blood, collected on day 0 of AZD1222 vaccination. These TCRs come from an adult in good health.

This clone was seen once. The rearrangement uses TRBV11-2 and TRBJ1-1, with TRBD1 matching 10 bases. Germline CDR1 is SGHAT and CDR2 is FQNNGV. This CDR3 region has 14 residues. V was pared by 5 bases and J by 4 bases, with 4 bases of the junction left unmatched. Here the CDR3 DNA reads TGTGCCAGCAGCCTGGGACAGGGGTTCACTGAAGCTTTCTTT. It codes for CASSLGQGFTEAFF.

The chain has TRBV28 and TRBJ1-2; TRBD1 aligns across 9 bases. CDR3 size: 16 residues. Trimming took 6 bases from V and 6 from J; bases not matched to a gene: 14. Per germline, CDR1 MDHEN and CDR2 SYDVKM. The CDR3 DNA is TGTGCCAGCAGAAAAAGGGCTGCCGGGACAGGGAATGGCTACACCTTC. It specifies CASRKRAAGTGNGYTF.

The chain uses TRBV5-1 and TRBJ1-3, with D tentatively TRBD1 (5 bases). Germline CDR1 reads SGHRS; CDR2 reads YFSETQ. V gave up 0 bases and J gave up 0 bases, with 10 bases separating them. This CDR3 comprises 16 residues. The DNA for the CDR3 is TGCGCCAGCAGCTTGGCGGGCAGGGTCTCTGGAAACACCATATATTTT. Its translation: CASSLAGRVSGNTIYF.

The J gene is TRBJ2-1, the V gene TRBV10-3; 9 nucleotides align to TRBD2. With 0 bases clipped from V and 3 bases from J, the junction kept 6 bases outside the gene matches. Germline CDR1 ENHRY, CDR2 SYGVKD. This CDR3 has 17 amino acids. The CDR3 sequence: CAISESSAGGFYNEQFF. The CDR3 DNA is TGTGCCATCAGTGAGTCGAGCGCGGGAGGGTTCTACAATGAGCAGTTCTTC.

This clone was detected only once. The chain joins TRBV21-1 to TRBJ2-7; no check of the table's D call, TRBD2, against the DNA was made. TRBV21-1 is deemed a pseudogene. The CDR3 totals 16 residues. For the CDR3, the DNA is TGTGCCAGCAGCAAAGCACAAGGCGGGGTCCCCTACGAGCAGTACTTC. The encoded protein is CASSKAQGGVPYEQYF.

The J gene is TRBJ2-3, the V gene TRBV6-2 or TRBV6-3; D is perhaps TRBD1 (6 bases). With 2 bases removed from V and 0 bases from J, the gap between germline ends came to 18 bases. The CDR3 length is 18 residues. Germline-derived CDR1 and CDR2 are MNHEY and SVGEGT. Here the CDR3 reads CASSYPRQARSSTDTQYF. The DNA for the CDR3 is TGTGCCAGCAGTTACCCAAGACAGGCGAGATCTAGCACAGATACGCAGTATTTT.

Concerning this clone itself: The sample carries other DNA sequences with the same CDR3. This chain joins TRBV19 and TRBJ2-5, with 9 bases aligning to TRBD2. Germline V gene data show CDR1 as LNHDA and CDR2 as SQIVND (reference sequence). The CDR3 is made up of 15 amino acids. Trimming took 3 bases from V and 4 from J; bases not matched to a gene: 6. CDR3 sequence (DNA): TGTGCCAGTAGTATGGGGCTAGCGGGACGAGAGACCCAGTACTTC. It translates to CASSMGLAGRETQYF.

The CDR3 nucleotides read TGCGCCAGCAGCTCTTCAGGGCCCGCCGGTAATCAGTACTTC. Its translation: CASSSSGPAGNQYF. The rearrangement uses TRBV5-1 and TRBJ2-7, with a possible D match to TRBD1 (5 bases). V shed 3 bases and J shed 10 bases, with 20 bases lying between them. Germline assignment: CDR1 SGHRS and CDR2 YFSETQ. The CDR3 is 14 amino acids.

The chain recombines TRBV2 with TRBJ1-1; no clear D. Deletions cut 8 bases from V and 4 bases from J, with 14 bases between. Germline loops: CDR1 SNHLY, CDR2 FYNNEI. The CDR3 consists of 13 residues. CDR3 region: CASERRAATEAFF. The CDR3 coding sequence is TGTGCCAGCGAACGCAGAGCAGCCACTGAAGCTTTCTTT. The full variable domain, completed using reference TRBV2 and TRBJ1-1, is EPEVTQTPSHQVTQMGQEVILRCVPISNHLYFYWYRQILGQKVEFLVSFYNNEISEKSEIFDDQFSVERPDGSNFTLKIRSTKLEDSAMYFCASERRAATEAFFGQGTRLTVV.

This chain links TRBV5-6 with TRBJ1-6; 10 bases are a match to TRBD1. V was clipped by 4 bases and J by 5 bases; unmatched bases: 6. In germline, CDR1 is SGHDT, CDR2 YYEEEE. The length of the CDR3 is 16 residues. The CDR3 region is CASSEGQGIDNSPLHF. Written as DNA, the CDR3 is TGTGCCAGCAGCGAGGGACAGGGGATCGATAATTCACCCCTCCACTTT. Full variable domain (missing parts from reference TRBV5-6 and TRBJ1-6): DAGVTQSPTHLIKTRGQQVTLRCSPKSGHDTVSWYQQALGQGPQFIFQYYEEEERQRGNFPDRFSGHQFPNYSSELNVNALLLGDSALYLCASSEGQGIDNSPLHFGNGTRLTVT.

The gene calls are TRBV15 and TRBJ2-7; no clear D gene. Germline loops: CDR1 LNHNV, CDR2 YYDKDF (reference sequence). Trimming stripped 2 bases from V and 2 bases from J, with 7 bases between. CDR3 length: 13 amino acids. CDR3 protein: CATSRQVPYEQYF. CDR3 DNA: TGTGCCACCAGCAGACAGGTACCCTACGAGCAGTACTTC.

This sequence joins TRBV7-9 and TRBJ2-1, with 7 bases identical to TRBD1. The CDR3 contains 15 residues. V lost 2 bases, J lost 2 bases, and 3 bases stayed unmatched. Germline lookup yields CDR1 SEHNR and CDR2 FQNEAQ (reference sequence). The CDR3 nucleotides read TGTGCCAGCAGCTTAATCGGGACAGCCTACAATGAGCAGTTCTTC. Translated, it gives CASSLIGTAYNEQFF.

This clone was picked up a small number of times. The rearrangement links TRBV4-1 to TRBJ2-1; D perhaps matches TRBD2 (5 bases). Germline values: CDR1 MGHRA, CDR2 YSYEKL. CDR3 length equals 17 residues. V gave up 4 bases and J gave up 5 bases, with 21 bases separating them. CDR3 bases: TGCGCCAGCAGCCCTGGGAGCTGGCTAGTACCCCACAATGAGCAGTTCTTC. Amino acid sequence: CASSPGSWLVPHNEQFF.

The chain joins TRBV13 to TRBJ2-7; 12 positions agree with TRBD2. The CDR3 contains 14 residues. With V trimmed by 5 bases and J by 5 bases, 4 bases remained unmatched. The germline V gene encodes CDR1 PRHDT and CDR2 FYEKMQ (reference sequence). The CDR3 bases are TGTGCCAGCAGCCGACTAGCGGGAGCCAACGAGCAGTACTTC. As protein: CASSRLAGANEQYF. Based on the CDR3 plus reference TRBV13 and TRBJ2-7, the full variable domain is AAGVIQSPRHLIKEKRETATLKCYPIPRHDTVYWYQQGPGQDPQFLISFYEKMQSDKGSIPDRFSAQQFSDYHSELNMSSLELGDSALYFCASSRLAGANEQYFGPGTRLTVT.

V gene TRBV7-2 combines with J gene TRBJ2-7, with D unresolved. Trimming stripped 5 bases from V and 6 bases from J, with 17 bases between. Germline V gene data show CDR1 as SGHTA and CDR2 as FQGNSA. The CDR3 is 14 residues long. The CDR3 nucleotides are TGTGCCAGCAGCCCAGAGGCAGGACCAGGCGAGCAGTACTTC. Encoded protein: CASSPEAGPGEQYF.

This clone has just a few counts. The chain has TRBV19 and TRBJ2-7; D gene uncertain. The CDR3 has 11 residues. Deletions cut 9 bases from V and 3 bases from J, with 9 bases between. Germline-derived CDR1 and CDR2 are LNHDA and SQIVND (reference sequence). The CDR3 DNA reads as TGTGCCAGCAGCAGAGACTACGAGCAGTACTTC. Amino acids: CASSRDYEQYF.

V gene TRBV7-9 combines with J gene TRBJ1-3; 7 bases agree with TRBD1. In germline, CDR1 is SEHNR, CDR2 FQNEAQ (reference sequence). The CDR3 extends over 14 amino acids. With V trimmed by 0 bases and J by 8 bases, 4 bases remained unmatched. In DNA, the CDR3 is TGTGCCAGCAGCTTAGCGACAGGGTGGGACACCATATATTTT. Translated, it gives CASSLATGWDTIYF.

There are a few counts of this clone. The CDR3 reads CASSSREGGDTQYF. Here the CDR3 DNA reads TGTGCCAGCAGCTCCCGCGAGGGCGGGGATACGCAGTATTTT. The rearrangement links TRBV11-3 to TRBJ2-3, with D possibly matching TRBD2 (5 bases). V dropped 4 bases and J dropped 6 bases, with 14 bases sitting between them. This CDR3 region has 14 residues. Germline CDR1 reads SGHNT; CDR2 reads YENEEA.

The chain employs TRBV24-1 and TRBJ2-2, with D unclear. V dropped 4 bases and J dropped 0 bases, with 11 bases sitting between them. This CDR3 has 16 residues. Per the germline V gene, CDR1 is KGHDR and CDR2 is SFDVKD. CDR3 coding DNA: TGTGCCACCAGTGACCCGTCACGGCCGAACACCGGGGAGCTGTTTTTT. Protein: CATSDPSRPNTGELFF.

The chain carries TRBV7-2 and TRBJ1-4; a possible D gene is TRBD1 (5 bases). The CDR3 length is 14 residues. In germline, CDR1 is SGHTA, CDR2 FQGNSA. V shed 3 bases and J shed 5 bases, with 10 bases lying between them. The CDR3 DNA sequence: TGTGCCAGCAGCTTCCAGGGTTGGAATGAAAAACTGTTTTTT. Protein product: CASSFQGWNEKLFF.

This chain connects TRBV28 to TRBJ2-1; tentative D call: TRBD1 (7 bases). The germline V gene has CDR1 MDHEN and CDR2 SYDVKM. The CDR3 runs to 16 residues. V lost 5 bases and J lost 3, with 17 bases in between. This CDR3 is CASSTQGGQYYNEQFF. The CDR3 coding sequence is TGTGCCAGCAGTACCCAGGGGGGACAGTACTACAATGAGCAGTTCTTC.

For the CDR3, the DNA is TGTGCCAGTGGGAGTATATCGGGTTATGATCAGCCCCAGCATTTT. This gives the protein CASGSISGYDQPQHF. J is TRBJ1-5 and V is TRBV19; D remains ambiguous. CDR3 length: 15 residues. V was clipped by 8 bases and J by 5 bases, with 19 bases between them. Looked up from germline, CDR1 is LNHDA and CDR2 is SQIVND (reference sequence).

The CDR3 DNA is TGTGCCAGCAGCCCTAGAGGGGACGGGAGCTCTGGAAACACCATATATTTT. Residues: CASSPRGDGSSGNTIYF. The genes are TRBV9 and TRBJ1-3; weak D call: TRBD1 (5 bases). The germline V and J ends were trimmed by 4 bases and 0 bases, with 17 bases remaining between them. Germline V CDR1 and CDR2: SGDLS, YYNGEE. This CDR3 contains 17 residues.

J is TRBJ1-5 and V is TRBV27, with D perhaps matching TRBD1 (5 bases). V was shortened by 3 bases and J by 0 bases, with 9 bases between the two germline ends. The germline V gene encodes CDR1 MNHEY and CDR2 SMNVEV (reference sequence). The CDR3 sequence is 15 residues long. The CDR3: CASSLGQYSNQPQHF. Here the CDR3 DNA reads TGTGCCAGCAGTTTGGGGCAGTATAGCAATCAGCCCCAGCATTTT.

The V gene is TRBV15, the J gene TRBJ2-1; the D call may be TRBD1 or TRBD2 (5 bases each). Looked up from germline, CDR1 is LNHNV and CDR2 is YYDKDF (reference sequence). V lost 0 bases, J lost 0 bases, and 12 bases lay in between. The CDR3 loop spans 17 amino acids. This CDR3 is CATSRDLVGVSYNEQFF. For the CDR3, the DNA is TGTGCCACCAGCAGAGATTTAGTGGGGGTCTCCTACAATGAGCAGTTCTTC.

V usage is TRBV28 and J usage is TRBJ1-2; D might be TRBD1 (6 bases). Germline CDR1 reads MDHEN; CDR2 reads SYDVKM. CDR3 length: 13 residues. The germline V and J ends were trimmed by 8 bases and 6 bases, with 16 bases remaining between them. CDR3 amino acids: CASVEGGSNGYTF. CDR3 in DNA: TGTGCCAGCGTAGAGGGGGGCTCGAATGGCTACACCTTC.

The chain recombines TRBV29-1 with TRBJ2-1; 7 bases are a match to TRBD2. The CDR3 contains 13 residues. Germline V gene sequence: CDR1 SQVTM, CDR2 ANQGSEA. Germline trimming cut 4 bases from V and 8 bases from J; bases unmatched to any gene: 8. CDR3 in DNA: TGCAGCGTTGGTGGGAGGGCCCTTTATGAGCAGTTCTTC. The encoded protein is CSVGGRALYEQFF.